One and the same sample provided the 7 T cell receptor beta chains below, sequenced in a study of neoadjuvant nivolumab and ipilimumab in lung cancer. The table came from immunoSEQ multiplex PCR; TCRdb's copy has only in-frame clones and leaves some out. The table includes tens of thousands of clones, around nine tenths detected once. This sample comprised blood, obtained before neoadjuvant nivolumab, alone or with ipilimumab. These TCRs come from an adult with non-small cell lung cancer. Some clones in this sample may be carry-over from other donors' samples.

V usage is TRBV27 and J usage is TRBJ2-1, with a possible D match to TRBD2 (6 bases). CDR1 and CDR2 from the germline V gene are MNHEY and SMNVEV (reference sequence). Trimming took 5 bases from V and 2 from J, leaving 16 bases between them. CDR3 size: 16 residues. CDR3 sequence reads: CASSPPWRGPYNEQFF. In nucleotides, the CDR3 is TGTGCCAGCAGTCCACCTTGGAGGGGCCCCTACAATGAGCAGTTCTTC.

Note on this clone: The same CDR3 also results from other DNA sequences found in this sample. V is TRBV5-1 and J is TRBJ1-1; D remains ambiguous. This CDR3 region has 14 residues. Trimming stripped 0 bases from V and 1 base from J, with 7 bases between. Germline-derived CDR1 and CDR2 are SGHRS and YFSETQ. CDR3 DNA: TGCGCCAGCAGCTTGGGGCCGGCGAACACTGAAGCTTTCTTT. Translated: CASSLGPANTEAFF.

This clone was detected a few times. This chain links TRBV6-6 with TRBJ2-1; perhaps TRBD1 as D (5 bases). This CDR3 contains 13 residues. The germline V and J ends were trimmed by 6 bases and 10 bases, with 16 bases remaining between them. Germline values: CDR1 MNHNY, CDR2 SVGAGI (reference sequence). This chain's CDR3 is CASRSQGSGEQFF. The CDR3, as DNA: TGTGCCAGCAGGTCCCAGGGTTCTGGGGAGCAGTTCTTC.

The chain couples TRBV9 to TRBJ2-2; TRBD2 matches 14 bases. With 0 bases clipped from V and 4 bases from J, the junction kept 5 bases outside the gene matches. CDR3 length equals 18 residues. CDR1 and CDR2 (germline): SGDLS, YYNGEE. The CDR3 sequence: CASSVGLAGGPGTGELFF. CDR3 DNA: TGTGCCAGCAGCGTAGGACTAGCGGGAGGGCCCGGCACCGGGGAGCTGTTTTTT. Full variable domain (outside the CDR3, taken from reference TRBV9 and TRBJ2-2): DSGVTQTPKHLITATGQRVTLRCSPRSGDLSVYWYQQSLDQGLQFLIQYYNGEERAKGNILERFSAQQFPDLHSELNLSSLELGDSALYFCASSVGLAGGPGTGELFFGEGSRLTVL.

The chain recombines TRBV2 with TRBJ2-7, with TRBD2 identical over 7 bases. V was pared by 3 bases and J by 5 bases, with 7 bases of the junction left unmatched. This CDR3 has 14 amino acids. Germline CDR1 is SNHLY and CDR2 is FYNNEI. CDR3 amino acids: CASSDVTSLNEQYF. CDR3 nucleotides: TGTGCCAGCAGTGATGTGACTAGCCTCAACGAGCAGTACTTC.

J is TRBJ1-3 and V is TRBV9; no reliable D call. The V gene's germline CDR1 is SGDLS and CDR2 YYNGEE. Trimming removed 0 bases from V and 0 bases from J, with 7 bases in between. The CDR3 loop spans 15 amino acids. CDR3 DNA: TGTGCCAGCAGCGTAGGCGTCAACTCTGGAAACACCATATATTTT. The encoded protein is CASSVGVNSGNTIYF.

J is TRBJ1-3 and V is TRBV7-9; 7 bases align to TRBD1. V was clipped by 1 base and J by 0 bases; unmatched bases: 6. This CDR3 spans 17 amino acids. CDR1 is SEHNR, CDR2 FQNEAQ, per germline (reference sequence). The CDR3 nucleotides are TGTGCCAGCAGCTTAGGGACAGGTCTTTACTCTGGAAACACCATATATTTT. It codes for CASSLGTGLYSGNTIYF.